Following are 12 T cell receptor beta chains from one sample sequenced in a study of control samples from healthy donors and cancer patients. TCRdb's copy holds only in-frame clones and misses some; the assay was immunoSEQ multiplex PCR. Here the sample spans 90,000 to 150,000 clones, roughly nine tenths being singletons. The sample taken for sequencing was blood. These receptors originate from a woman under 30 in good health.

This clone turned up a few times. The chain uses TRBV6-6 and TRBJ2-1; 9 bases fit TRBD1. Germline V gene sequence: CDR1 MNHNY, CDR2 SVGAGI (reference sequence). V gave up 5 bases and J gave up 3 bases; unmatched junction bases: 5. This CDR3 is built from 15 residues. Here the CDR3 DNA reads TGTGCCAGCAGTAATCCGGGACAGGGCTACAATGAGCAGTTCTTC. Protein: CASSNPGQGYNEQFF.

V gene TRBV28 combines with J gene TRBJ1-4; TRBD1 matches 10 bases. The CDR3 is 15 residues long. The germline CDR1 and CDR2 sequences are MDHEN and SYDVKM. V was clipped by 8 bases and J by 6 bases; unmatched bases: 9. The CDR3 nucleotides read TGTGCCAGCCACGAGACAGGGGGCCGGTATGAAAAACTGTTTTTT. It codes for CASHETGGRYEKLFF.

This clone was seen a single time. The genes are TRBV28 and TRBJ1-6; 9 positions agree with TRBD1. V gave up 6 bases and J gave up 7 bases; unmatched junction bases: 13. The CDR3 has 17 residues. The germline gives CDR1 MDHEN, CDR2 SYDVKM. Here the CDR3 reads CASSPVSPTGGNSPLHF. The CDR3 DNA sequence: TGTGCCAGCAGCCCCGTATCTCCGACAGGGGGGAATTCACCCCTCCACTTT.

The chain links TRBV4-1 to TRBJ2-3, with 12 bases that match TRBD2. Germline loops: CDR1 MGHRA, CDR2 YSYEKL. V gave up 4 bases and J gave up 5 bases; unmatched junction bases: 7. The CDR3 runs to 16 residues. The CDR3 region is CASSPRLAGAGDTQYF. The CDR3 DNA follows: TGCGCCAGCAGCCCTAGACTAGCGGGAGCCGGAGATACGCAGTATTTT.

The chain joins TRBV2 to TRBJ2-2; 9 bases map to TRBD2. The CDR3 totals 17 residues. Trimming took 3 bases from V and 5 from J; bases not matched to a gene: 10. Germline assignment: CDR1 SNHLY and CDR2 FYNNEI. The CDR3 protein is CASSEPASGINTGELFF. For the CDR3, the DNA is TGTGCCAGCAGTGAGCCGGCTAGCGGGATTAATACCGGGGAGCTGTTTTTT.

The chain carries TRBV7-9 and TRBJ2-5, with TRBD2 matching over 8 bases. Per germline, CDR1 SEHNR and CDR2 FQNEAQ (reference sequence). The CDR3 is 15 residues long. The V and J ends lost 5 bases and 2 bases, in that order; junction bases with no gene match: 7. The CDR3 sequence: CASSPRASGQETQYF. CDR3 DNA sequence: TGTGCCAGCAGCCCCCGGGCTAGCGGGCAAGAGACCCAGTACTTC. Full variable domain (remainder filled in from reference TRBV7-9 and TRBJ2-5): DTGVSQNPRHKITKRGQNVTFRCDPISEHNRLYWYRQTLGQGPEFLTYFQNEAQLEKSRLLSDRFSAERPKGSFSTLEIQRTEQGDSAMYLCASSPRASGQETQYFGPGTRLLVL.

V usage is TRBV5-1 and J usage is TRBJ2-5; 9 positions agree with TRBD1. Germline V lookup: CDR1 SGHRS, CDR2 YFSETQ. The CDR3 covers 13 residues. Trimming cost V 4 bases and J 9 bases; bases outside gene matches: 7. CDR3 protein: CASSPRDRVAQYF. The DNA for the CDR3 is TGCGCCAGCAGCCCCCGGGACAGGGTGGCCCAGTACTTC.

Only a few counts were recorded for this clone. The chain is built from TRBV5-1 and TRBJ2-3; 7 bases agree with TRBD2. CDR1 and CDR2 from the germline V gene are SGHRS and YFSETQ. J gave up 2 bases and V 4 bases, and 4 bases lay outside the gene matches. This CDR3 comprises 14 residues. The CDR3 here is CASSGGGDTDTQYF. CDR3 coding DNA: TGCGCCAGCAGCGGCGGGGGAGACACAGATACGCAGTATTTT.

The chain employs TRBV7-6 and TRBJ2-2; 11 nucleotides align to TRBD2. Germline V gives CDR1 SGHVS, CDR2 FNYEAQ. This CDR3 comprises 16 residues. J was trimmed by 0 bases and V by 5 bases; bases with no gene match: 2. This chain's CDR3 is CASSLGLAANTGELFF. CDR3 DNA sequence: TGTGCCAGCAGCCTGGGACTAGCGGCGAACACCGGGGAGCTGTTTTTT.

The chain combines TRBV12-3 or TRBV12-4 with TRBJ2-7, with D possibly matching TRBD1 (5 bases). Between the trimmed V and J ends, which lost 2 bases and 5 bases, there was a span of 7 bases. CDR3 length equals 12 residues. The CDR3, as DNA: TGTGCCAGCAGTTTAATCAGGGACGAGCAGTACTTC. Residues: CASSLIRDEQYF.

CDR3 region: CASSSLQETQYF. DNA of the CDR3: TGTGCCAGCAGTAGCCTACAAGAGACCCAGTACTTC. This rearrangement joins TRBV6-6 to TRBJ2-5; D gene ambiguous. The CDR3 loop spans 12 amino acids. Germline CDR1 is MNHNY and CDR2 is SVGAGI (reference sequence). V was cut by 5 bases and J by 2 bases, with 6 bases left in between.

This clone was counted at least ten times. V is TRBV29-1 and J is TRBJ1-1, with 7 bases lining up with TRBD1. V shed 6 bases, J shed 4 bases, and the junction held 11 bases outside the gene matches. Germline V CDR1 and CDR2: SQVTM, ANQGSEA. This CDR3 has 14 residues. The CDR3 nucleotides are TGCAGCGTCATCGAGGGGGCCGGGGGCACTGAAGCTTTCTTT. This sequence encodes CSVIEGAGGTEAFF. Supplemented by reference TRBV29-1 and TRBJ1-1, the full variable domain reads SAVISQKPSRDICQRGTSLTIQCQVDSQVTMMFWYRQQPGQSLTLIATANQGSEATYESGFVIDKFPISRPNLTFSTLTVSNMSPEDSSIYLCSVIEGAGGTEAFFGQGTRLTVV.